The rows below give T cell receptor beta chains drawn from one sample of a study of blood T cell repertoires in COVID-19. Profiled with immunoSEQ multiplex PCR; TCRdb holds only in-frame clones, not every one. The sample holds 250,000 to 350,000 clones; roughly 90% are singletons and the top ten take 4%. The source material was peripheral blood. The receptors were sampled from a woman between 50 and 59 years old with active or convalescent COVID-19. The CDR3 runs from the conserved cysteine through the conserved F or W. The D gene is left open where the match is weak. Clone size is stated in some rows and not others, as once, few, many or a class when expanded.

v_call	j_call	cdr3_length	clone_size	d_call	cdr3_nt	cdr3_aa
TRBV5-1	TRBJ2-2	14	.	.	TGCGCCAGCAGCCTACAGGGTTCGTCCGGGGAGCTGTTTTTT	CASSLQGSSGELFF
TRBV11-1	TRBJ1-1	15	.	.	TGTGCCAGCAGCTTGCGATGGGAGCAGAACACTGAAGCTTTCTTT	CASSLRWEQNTEAFF
TRBV11-2	TRBJ1-3	17	.	.	TGTGCCAGCAGCTCCACAAAGATCGGGGTGCGTGTGAACACCATATATTTT	CASSSTKIGVRVNTIYF
TRBV6-5	TRBJ1-1	15	.	.	TGTGCCAGCAGCCCCCGGGATTCTTCTTTTACTGAAGCTTTCTTT	CASSPRDSSFTEAFF
TRBV27	TRBJ2-7	16	.	TRBD2	TGTGCCAGCAGTTTCCTCGGACTAGCGGGAGGTAGGAAACAGTACTTC	CASSFLGLAGGRKQYF
TRBV27	TRBJ2-3	13	once	.	TGTGCCAGCAGTTTATCCAGGTCAAATACGCAGTATTTT	CASSLSRSNTQYF
TRBV5-1	TRBJ1-2	15	.	TRBD1	TGCGCCAGCAGCTTGACTCAGGGGGAAGTCGGTGGCTACACCTTC	CASSLTQGEVGGYTF
TRBV29-1	TRBJ2-3	13	.	TRBD1	TGCAGCGGAGGACAGGGGTTCGCAGATACGCAGTATTTT	CSGGQGFADTQYF
TRBV7-2	TRBJ2-1	16	once	.	TGTGCCAGCAGCTTAGCTGGGGCGAAAGGGAACAATGAGCAGTTCTTC	CASSLAGAKGNNEQFF
TRBV4-1	TRBJ2-3	19	.	TRBD2	TGCGCCAGCAGCCAAGAAGACATCGCGGGAGCGCGTGGCACAGATACGCAGTATTTT	CASSQEDIAGARGTDTQYF
TRBV6-5	TRBJ1-6	13	.	.	TGTGCCAGCAGTCCCAGGGGTAATTCACCCCTCCACTTT	CASSPRGNSPLHF
TRBV5-6	TRBJ1-6	14	.	.	TGTGCCAGCAGCCACAGGGTAAATAATTCACCCCTCCACTTT	CASSHRVNNSPLHF
TRBV6-5	TRBJ2-7	14	.	TRBD2	TGTGCCAGCGTGCCGGGACTAGTCCCCTACGAGCAGTACTTC	CASVPGLVPYEQYF
TRBV7-2	TRBJ2-3	16	.	.	TGTGCCAGCAGCTCGCGGGGACTTCCTAGCACAGATACGCAGTATTTT	CASSSRGLPSTDTQYF
TRBV30	TRBJ1-4	13	.	.	TGTGCCTGGAAGAGGCAGGGTGGCGAAAAACTGTTTTTT	CAWKRQGGEKLFF
TRBV6-2/TRBV6-3	TRBJ2-1	14	.	.	TGTGCCAGCAGTTACTTAGTGGGAGACAATGAGCAGTTCTTC	CASSYLVGDNEQFF
TRBV19	TRBJ2-1	19	.	TRBD2	TGTGCCAGTAGTACGCTCAATAGCGGGAGAGGGAATTTATACAATGAGCAGTTCTTC	CASSTLNSGRGNLYNEQFF
TRBV15	TRBJ1-1	14	.	TRBD1	TGTGCCACCAGCAGAGACCGTAACAGGGGATATGCTTTCTTT	CATSRDRNRGYAFF
TRBV7-9	TRBJ2-2	13	few	.	TGTGCCAGCAGCCCCTACAGTGCCGGGGAGCTGTTTTTT	CASSPYSAGELFF
TRBV5-1	TRBJ2-5	17	once	TRBD2	TGCGCCAGCAGCTTGGCCGGGACTAGCGGGAGTGGGGAGACCCAGTACTTC	CASSLAGTSGSGETQYF
TRBV18	TRBJ2-7	14	.	.	TGTGCCAGCTCACCGGGTGGGGGCCAGTACGAGCAGTACTTC	CASSPGGGQYEQYF
TRBV20-1	TRBJ1-4	11	.	.	TGCAGCGCACCTCGGGAAGGTATACTGTTTTTT	CSAPREGILFF
TRBV28	TRBJ2-1	11	.	TRBD2	TGTGCCAGCAACTATCCTAGCGGGAAGTTCTTC	CASNYPSGKFF
TRBV6-2/TRBV6-3	TRBJ1-5	18	.	TRBD1	TGTGCCAGCAGCCGCACCGGGACAGGGGGGTTAAGCAATCAGCCCCAGCATTTT	CASSRTGTGGLSNQPQHF
TRBV3-1/TRBV3-2	TRBJ1-2	12	.	.	TGTGCCAGCAGCCAGCGGGGGTGGGGCTACACCTTC	CASSQRGWGYTF
TRBV6-5	TRBJ2-7	14	.	TRBD1	TGTGCCAGCAGAGCAAGGACAGGCCGGATCGAGCAGTACTTC	CASRARTGRIEQYF
TRBV19	TRBJ1-1	15	.	.	TGTGCCAGTAGTAAGAGGGGGTTCGGGGACACTGAAGCTTTCTTT	CASSKRGFGDTEAFF
TRBV7-8	TRBJ1-1	15	few	TRBD1	TGTGCCAGCAGCCTAGCGACAGGGGAGTACACTGAAGCTTTCTTT	CASSLATGEYTEAFF
TRBV19	TRBJ2-3	19	.	TRBD2	TGTGCCAGTAGTCCGAGCCACCCTGGTGGGGGGGTTCTCGGGGATACGCAGTATTTT	CASSPSHPGGGVLGDTQYF
TRBV6-5	TRBJ2-7	14	.	TRBD2	TGTGCCAGCAGTCGGACTAGCGGCACCTACGAGCAGTACTTC	CASSRTSGTYEQYF
TRBV2	TRBJ1-4	14	.	.	TGTGCCAGCAGTGTTTGGAGGGTCGGTGAAAAACTGTTTTTT	CASSVWRVGEKLFF